The next 25 T cell receptor beta chains were all read from a single sample in a study of OX40 agonist ivuxolimab in advanced cancers. TCRdb's copy holds only in-frame clones and misses some; the assay was immunoSEQ multiplex PCR. The table lists approximately 40,000 clones, 82% of them singletons, with approximately 7.3% in the top ten. The input for sequencing was CD4+ or CD8+ T cells sorted from blood, taken in a trial of the OX40 agonist ivuxolimab. Receptor source: an adult with an advanced solid tumor such as melanoma, head and neck, liver or kidney cancer.

The genes are TRBV5-1 and TRBJ2-7; D gene uncertain. Germline CDR1 SGHRS, CDR2 YFSETQ. The CDR3 runs 13 residues. V was clipped by 4 bases and J by 6 bases, with 14 bases between them. CDR3 sequence (DNA): TGCGCCAGCAGCCCCCAAGGTTATGGCGAGCAGTACTTC. Translation: CASSPQGYGEQYF.

The V gene is TRBV7-6, the J gene TRBJ2-7; D remains ambiguous. The CDR3 length is 15 residues. Germline V gene data show CDR1 as SGHVS and CDR2 as FNYEAQ. V lost 1 base to trimming and J lost 0 bases, with 10 bases between them. The CDR3 bases are TGTGCCAGCAGCTTAGGATCCCTCTCCTCCTACGAGCAGTACTTC. Translation gives CASSLGSLSSYEQYF.

This clone was detected only a few times. The chain has TRBV27 and TRBJ2-7; 7 bases map to TRBD1. J lost 1 base, V lost 6 bases, and 6 bases had no gene match. CDR1 and CDR2 (germline): MNHEY, SMNVEV (reference sequence). The CDR3 contains 14 residues. The CDR3 DNA is TGTGCCAGCAGACTTGGACAGGAGTCCTACGAGCAGTACTTC. As protein: CASRLGQESYEQYF.

The gene calls are TRBV6-5 and TRBJ1-1; 9 bases fit TRBD1. The CDR3 sequence is 15 residues long. The germline V gene has CDR1 MNHEY and CDR2 SVGAGI. The junction had 8 bases not matched to a gene; V was cut back by 5 bases and J by 4 bases. The CDR3 DNA reads as TGTGCCAGCAGTACACTTACAGGGGGCACCACTGAAGCTTTCTTT. This gives the protein CASSTLTGGTTEAFF.

The rearrangement uses TRBV5-1 and TRBJ1-6; the D is unclear. There are 17 residues in the CDR3. Trimming removed 0 bases from V and 1 base from J, with 11 bases in between. The germline V gene has CDR1 SGHRS and CDR2 YFSETQ. The CDR3 reads CASSLGTVRSYNSPLHF. DNA for the CDR3: TGCGCCAGCAGCTTGGGGACCGTTAGGTCCTATAATTCACCCCTCCACTTT.

This clone was found once. The rearrangement joins TRBV19 to TRBJ2-7, with D possibly being TRBD2 (6 bases). Germline loops: CDR1 LNHDA, CDR2 SQIVND (reference sequence). V dropped 5 bases and J dropped 2 bases, with 16 bases sitting between them. The CDR3 runs 15 residues. The CDR3 region is CASSWGAGPTYEQYF. CDR3 bases: TGTGCCAGTAGTTGGGGAGCGGGTCCCACCTACGAGCAGTACTTC.

This clone was seen a handful of times. The gene calls are TRBV7-2 and TRBJ1-5; D not resolved. Germline V gene lookup returns CDR1 SGHTA and CDR2 FQGNSA. The CDR3 is 13 amino acids. V lost 0 bases and J 5 bases, leaving 5 bases between the germline ends. The CDR3 bases are TGTGCCAGCAGCTTAGCGGGAGATCAGCCCCAGCATTTT. Its protein product is CASSLAGDQPQHF.

The rearrangement uses TRBV5-1 and TRBJ2-2, with D perhaps assigned TRBD1 or TRBD2 (5 bases each). V dropped 1 base and J dropped 2 bases, with 12 bases sitting between them. Germline V lookup: CDR1 SGHRS, CDR2 YFSETQ. The CDR3 totals 16 residues. The CDR3 sequence is CASSLNVGPNTGELFF. The CDR3 nucleotides read TGCGCCAGCAGCTTGAATGTGGGACCCAACACCGGGGAGCTGTTTTTT.

This rearrangement joins TRBV4-3 to TRBJ2-1; 9 nucleotides line up with TRBD2. Unmatched junction bases numbered 9, after V lost 5 bases and J lost 7 bases. The CDR3 extends over 15 amino acids. Per germline, CDR1 LGHNA and CDR2 YSLEER. The CDR3: CASSGRRGGGNEQFF. CDR3 coding DNA: TGCGCCAGCAGCGGGCGGCGGGGGGGTGGGAATGAGCAGTTCTTC.

The chain combines TRBV11-3 with TRBJ2-1; TRBD2 matches 11 bases. V was pared by 4 bases and J by 9 bases, with 8 bases of the junction left unmatched. CDR3 size: 15 residues. Germline-derived CDR1 and CDR2 are SGHNT and YENEEA. This CDR3 is CASSSRLAGRGEQFF. Here the CDR3 DNA reads TGTGCCAGCAGCTCCCGACTAGCGGGACGGGGTGAGCAGTTCTTC.

This chain links TRBV6-5 with TRBJ1-4; TRBD1 matches at 8 bases. The CDR3 loop spans 14 amino acids. With V trimmed by 4 bases and J by 8 bases, 6 bases remained unmatched. The germline V gene encodes CDR1 MNHEY and CDR2 SVGAGI. The CDR3 nucleotides are TGTGCCAGCAGTTCGACAGGGGTTGGAGAAAAACTGTTTTTT. It is translated as CASSSTGVGEKLFF.

The chain carries TRBV15 and TRBJ2-1, with 12 positions matching TRBD1. Germline V gene lookup returns CDR1 LNHNV and CDR2 YYDKDF (reference sequence). The CDR3 runs 15 residues. V was pared by 5 bases and J by 8 bases, with 7 bases of the junction left unmatched. CDR3 amino acids: CATSPRDRGLDEQFF. As DNA, the CDR3 is TGTGCCACCAGCCCTAGGGACAGGGGGCTCGATGAGCAGTTCTTC.

This clone occurred once. The chain combines TRBV5-1 with TRBJ2-3; TRBD2 aligns across 11 bases. Germline loops: CDR1 SGHRS, CDR2 YFSETQ. The trim removed 3 bases at V and 3 bases at J, leaving 3 bases unmatched. The CDR3 is 15 residues long. The CDR3 loop reads CASSSGLADTDTQYF. The CDR3 DNA reads as TGCGCCAGCAGCTCGGGACTAGCGGATACAGATACGCAGTATTTT.

The rearrangement links TRBV28 to TRBJ2-5; 10 bases are a match to TRBD1. J lost 6 bases, V lost 3 bases, and 4 bases had no gene match. CDR3 size: 14 residues. CDR1 and CDR2 (germline): MDHEN, SYDVKM. CDR3 nucleotides: TGTGCCAGCAGTTTGACAGGGGGCGTGCAGACCCAGTACTTC. Its translation: CASSLTGGVQTQYF.

This clone has just a few counts. The CDR3 DNA reads TGCGCCAGCAGCATATACGGGACAGCCCAAGAGACCCAGTACTTC. Residues: CASSIYGTAQETQYF. V is TRBV5-1 and J is TRBJ2-5, with 7 bases lining up with TRBD1. V gave up 4 bases and J gave up 1 base; unmatched junction bases: 7. CDR3 size: 15 residues. CDR1 and CDR2 (germline): SGHRS, YFSETQ.

The rearrangement links TRBV29-1 to TRBJ2-3; no firm D call. This CDR3 comprises 14 residues. Germline lookup yields CDR1 SQVTM and CDR2 ANQGSEA. V was cut by 4 bases and J by 0 bases, with 11 bases left in between. The CDR3, as DNA: TGCAGCGTTGGACTCTTCTCTAGCACAGATACGCAGTATTTT. Translated, it gives CSVGLFSSTDTQYF.

This chain joins TRBV5-1 and TRBJ2-5, with 7 bases lining up with TRBD1. The germline gives CDR1 SGHRS, CDR2 YFSETQ. There are 14 residues in the CDR3. Trimming at V came to 5 bases and at J to 2 bases, leaving 6 bases not matched to a gene. CDR3 sequence (DNA): TGCGCCAGCAGTACTCAGGGGGTACAAGAGACCCAGTACTTC. Protein: CASSTQGVQETQYF. Drawing the rest from reference TRBV5-1 and TRBJ2-5, the complete variable domain is KAGVTQTPRYLIKTRGQQVTLSCSPISGHRSVSWYQQTPGQGLQFLFEYFSETQRNKGNFPGRFSGRQFSNSRSEMNVSTLELGDSALYLCASSTQGVQETQYFGPGTRLLVL.

The chain recombines TRBV7-9 with TRBJ2-1, with 8 positions matching TRBD1. The V gene's germline CDR1 is SEHNR and CDR2 FQNEAQ (reference sequence). The CDR3 is made up of 13 amino acids. The junction had 6 bases not matched to a gene; V was cut back by 5 bases and J by 9 bases. CDR3 sequence (DNA): TGTGCCAGCAGCCAACAGGGGGTGGCTGAGCAGTTCTTC. Translation: CASSQQGVAEQFF.

V gene TRBV5-1 combines with J gene TRBJ1-4, with 7 bases aligning to TRBD1. Germline loops: CDR1 SGHRS, CDR2 YFSETQ. This CDR3 comprises 15 residues. The V and J ends lost 0 bases and 8 bases, in that order; junction bases with no gene match: 7. The CDR3 is CASSLETGSGEKLFF. In DNA, the CDR3 is TGCGCCAGCAGCTTGGAGACAGGGTCGGGGGAAAAACTGTTTTTT.

The chain has TRBV1 and TRBJ2-7; whether TRBD2, the table's D call, matches the DNA was not checked. TRBV1 is a listed pseudogene. CDR3 length: 17 amino acids. The CDR3 region has the DNA TGCACCAGCAGCCAAGATGATGGGTTGGGGGGGCACTACGAGCAGTACTTC. Translated: CTSSQDDGLGGHYEQYF.

The chain uses TRBV5-1 and TRBJ2-7; D may be TRBD1 or TRBD2 (6 bases each). V lost 4 bases and J 1 base, leaving 18 bases between the germline ends. CDR3 size: 16 residues. Per germline, CDR1 SGHRS and CDR2 YFSETQ. CDR3 amino acids: CASSPVGGSRSYEQYF. CDR3 DNA: TGCGCCAGCAGCCCGGTAGGGGGGAGTAGGTCCTACGAGCAGTACTTC. The entire variable domain, with the rest obtained from reference TRBV5-1 and TRBJ2-7, is as follows: KAGVTQTPRYLIKTRGQQVTLSCSPISGHRSVSWYQQTPGQGLQFLFEYFSETQRNKGNFPGRFSGRQFSNSRSEMNVSTLELGDSALYLCASSPVGGSRSYEQYFGPGTRLTVT.

This clone has just one count. V is TRBV5-1 and J is TRBJ2-1; D gene uncertain. The CDR3 sequence is 14 residues long. Germline V lookup: CDR1 SGHRS, CDR2 YFSETQ. Trimming pared 2 bases from V and 2 bases from J, leaving 8 bases between. The CDR3 DNA reads as TGCGCCAGCAGCTTTGATGGGGCCTACAATGAGCAGTTCTTC. Encoded protein: CASSFDGAYNEQFF.

This chain uses TRBV2 with TRBJ1-5; perhaps TRBD1 as D (5 bases). The germline CDR1 and CDR2 sequences are SNHLY and FYNNEI. This CDR3 is built from 15 residues. Trimming cost V 3 bases and J 2 bases, with 11 bases left between them. The CDR3 DNA is TGTGCCAGCAGTGATGGAGGGGCTGGCAATCAGCCCCAGCATTTT. This codes for CASSDGGAGNQPQHF.

This clone appeared once. The V gene is TRBV5-1, the J gene TRBJ2-7, with 12 nucleotides matching TRBD2. CDR3 length: 15 residues. V was clipped by 4 bases and J by 2 bases; unmatched bases: 4. CDR1 SGHRS and CDR2 YFSETQ come from the germline V gene. The CDR3 DNA sequence: TGCGCCAGCAGCCGGACTAGCGGGACTACCTACGAGCAGTACTTC. The encoded protein is CASSRTSGTTYEQYF.

The chain employs TRBV20-1 and TRBJ2-5; D is undetermined. This CDR3 spans 9 amino acids. The V end lost 8 bases, the J end lost 5 bases, and 6 bases lay between the germline ends. The V gene's germline CDR1 is DFQATT and CDR2 SNEGSKA (reference sequence). CDR3 protein: CSPEETQYF. The CDR3 DNA is TGCAGTCCAGAGGAGACCCAGTACTTC.